The 27 T cell receptor beta chains given below trace back to one sample, sequenced in a study of identical twins. TCRdb re-called the 5' RACE reads through MiXCR, storing one row per CDR3 protein. The table lists 650,000 to 800,000 distinct CDR3 sequences, 8.5% to 9.5% of them singletons. This sample also belongs to another study, concerning yellow fever vaccine responses in identical twins.

Sequencing was done on a sample of PBMCs. All receptors come from a woman aged 18-29 years in good health.

The chain employs TRBV6-5 and TRBJ1-3; D possibly corresponds to TRBD1 (5 bases). The CDR3 has 12 residues. Deletions cut 8 bases from V and 2 bases from J, with 7 bases between. Germline-derived CDR1 and CDR2 are MNHEY and SVGAGI. The CDR3 DNA reads as TGTGCCAGCTTGGGGCCTGGAAACACCATATATTTT. Translating gives CASLGPGNTIYF.

V and J are TRBV29-1 and TRBJ2-1, with D possibly called TRBD1 or TRBD2 (5 bases each). There are 14 residues in the CDR3. CDR1 SQVTM and CDR2 ANQGSEA come from the germline V gene. The germline V and J ends were trimmed by 7 bases and 3 bases, with 16 bases remaining between them. The CDR3 here is CSAHRGGSYNEQFF. The DNA for the CDR3 is TGCAGCGCCCACCGGGGCGGTAGCTACAATGAGCAGTTCTTC.

This clonotype was picked up a small number of times. The chain couples TRBV7-9 to TRBJ2-5; either TRBD1 or TRBD2 may supply D (5 bases each). Trimming pared 0 bases from V and 3 bases from J, leaving 11 bases between. The CDR3 extends over 15 amino acids. Germline V lookup: CDR1 SEHNR, CDR2 FQNEAQ (reference sequence). CDR3 in amino acids: CASSLAPMGEETQYF. The DNA of the CDR3 is TGTGCCAGCAGCTTAGCCCCAATGGGGGAAGAGACCCAGTACTTC.

At least ten counts were recorded for this clonotype. J is TRBJ2-7 and V is TRBV9; 8 bases are shared with TRBD1. CDR1 SGDLS and CDR2 YYNGEE come from the germline V gene. The V and J ends lost 3 bases and 1 base, in that order; junction bases with no gene match: 9. CDR3 length: 16 residues. CDR3 sequence reads: CASSARGQGSSYEQYF. The CDR3 bases are TGTGCCAGCAGCGCCCGAGGACAGGGATCATCCTACGAGCAGTACTTC.

The rearrangement links TRBV29-1 to TRBJ2-7; no reliable D call. V gave up 3 bases and J gave up 4 bases, with 7 bases separating them. CDR3 length equals 11 residues. CDR1 and CDR2 (germline): SQVTM, ANQGSEA. The CDR3 sequence: CSVDQEYEQYF. In DNA form, the CDR3 reads TGCAGCGTTGACCAGGAATACGAGCAGTACTTC.

This clonotype has at least ten counts. The chain has TRBV20-1 and TRBJ2-7; 10 positions match TRBD2. The V gene end was trimmed by 0 bases and the J gene end by 2 bases; junction bases not matched to a gene: 4. Germline V gene sequence: CDR1 DFQATT, CDR2 SNEGSKA (reference sequence). CDR3 length equals 15 residues. DNA of the CDR3: TGCAGTGCTAGAGATTCTAGCGGGAGTACCTACGAGCAGTACTTC. Translation: CSARDSSGSTYEQYF.

This clonotype showed up many times. This chain links TRBV5-1 with TRBJ2-7, with TRBD2 matching 7 bases. J was trimmed by 6 bases and V by 4 bases; bases with no gene match: 10. From germline, CDR1 is SGHRS and CDR2 YFSETQ. The CDR3 has 14 amino acids. CDR3 nucleotide sequence: TGCGCCAGCAGCGTGGACCATCGGACTAGCGAGCAGTACTTC. The encoded protein is CASSVDHRTSEQYF.

This rearrangement joins TRBV25-1 to TRBJ1-6, with a possible D match to TRBD1 (5 bases). This CDR3 has 15 amino acids. V was clipped by 4 bases and J by 7 bases, with 14 bases between them. Germline V gene lookup returns CDR1 MGHDK and CDR2 SYGVNS. The CDR3 protein is CASSGRGGDNSPLHF. CDR3 DNA sequence: TGTGCCAGCAGTGGCCGGGGAGGGGACAATTCACCCCTCCACTTT.

V is TRBV2 and J is TRBJ1-1; D is unresolved. The CDR3 sequence is 11 residues long. The germline V gene encodes CDR1 SNHLY and CDR2 FYNNEI. V was shortened by 0 bases and J by 10 bases, with 6 bases between the two germline ends. CDR3 sequence reads: CASSEAGRAFF. The CDR3 nucleotides read TGTGCCAGCAGTGAAGCAGGGAGAGCTTTCTTT.

This clonotype was picked up a small number of times. This chain links TRBV15 with TRBJ2-2; 12 nucleotides match TRBD1. The CDR3 is 18 amino acids. The ends lost 7 bases at V and 4 bases at J; junction bases unmatched: 13. CDR1 LNHNV and CDR2 YYDKDF come from the germline V gene (reference sequence). CDR3 coding DNA: TGTGCCACCACCGGGACAGGGGGCTTCGGGAGTACCACCGGGGAGCTGTTTTTT. This translates into CATTGTGGFGSTTGELFF.

CDR3 protein: CASSPQASWGQYF. The CDR3 DNA sequence: TGTGCCAGCAGCCCCCAGGCGTCCTGGGGGCAGTACTTC. The genes are TRBV3-1 and TRBJ2-7; the D is unclear. This CDR3 has 13 amino acids. V lost 4 bases and J lost 9, with 16 bases in between. Germline V gene data show CDR1 as LGHDT and CDR2 as YNNKEL (reference sequence).

The chain couples TRBV28 to TRBJ2-1, with a tentative D call TRBD2 (7 bases). V lost 5 bases, J lost 3 bases, and 14 bases lay in between. CDR3 size: 15 residues. The germline gives CDR1 MDHEN, CDR2 SYDVKM. The CDR3 loop reads CASSGEGGVYNEQFF. The DNA for the CDR3 is TGTGCCAGCAGTGGCGAGGGGGGGGTCTACAATGAGCAGTTCTTC.

This chain joins TRBV6-2 or TRBV6-3 and TRBJ2-1, with no clear D. Trimming pared 4 bases from V and 7 bases from J, leaving 17 bases between. Germline V lookup: CDR1 MNHEY, CDR2 SVGEGT. This CDR3 comprises 15 residues. In DNA, the CDR3 is TGTGCCAGCAGTTCTCCGGTGGGCCTCGTTAATGAGCAGTTCTTC. This gives the protein CASSSPVGLVNEQFF.

V usage is TRBV20-1 and J usage is TRBJ2-7; 8 bases agree with TRBD1. The ends lost 0 bases at V and 3 bases at J; junction bases unmatched: 10. The CDR3 covers 16 residues. Germline assignment: CDR1 DFQATT and CDR2 SNEGSKA (reference sequence). In DNA form, the CDR3 reads TGCAGTGCTAGAGATCAGATGGCAGGGGGCGGCTACGAGCAGTACTTC. Its translation is CSARDQMAGGGYEQYF.

The chain couples TRBV3-1 to TRBJ2-1, with D unresolved. With 5 bases removed from V and 6 bases from J, the gap between germline ends came to 11 bases. The CDR3 has 13 amino acids. CDR1 is LGHDT and CDR2 is YNNKEL in the germline V gene (reference sequence). The chain's CDR3 is CASSLLTGNEQFF. The DNA of the CDR3 is TGTGCCAGCAGCTTGCTAACTGGCAATGAGCAGTTCTTC.

This clonotype was counted a few times. The CDR3 DNA follows: TGTGCCAGCAGCTCCAGGGACAGGGTACGATCCTACAATGAGCAGTTCTTC. Translating gives CASSSRDRVRSYNEQFF. The chain joins TRBV28 to TRBJ2-1; the match to TRBD1 covers 9 bases. The CDR3 loop spans 17 amino acids. The V gene end was trimmed by 6 bases and the J gene end by 1 base; junction bases not matched to a gene: 10. Germline CDR1 is MDHEN and CDR2 is SYDVKM. The complete variable domain, with remaining parts taken from reference TRBV28 and TRBJ2-1, reads DVKVTQSSRYLVKRTGEKVFLECVQDMDHENMFWYRQDPGLGLRLIYFSYDVKMKEKGDIPEGYSVSREKKERFSLILESASTNQTSMYLCASSSRDRVRSYNEQFFGPGTRLTVL.

This clonotype was counted ten times or more. The chain uses TRBV2 and TRBJ1-3; 8 nucleotides align to TRBD1. Trimming removed 5 bases from V and 4 bases from J; junction bases left unmatched: 4. CDR3 length equals 14 residues. Germline V gene data show CDR1 as SNHLY and CDR2 as FYNNEI. Here the CDR3 DNA reads TGTGCCAGCAGTCCGGACAGGGCGGGAAACACCATATATTTT. It codes for CASSPDRAGNTIYF.

The chain employs TRBV6-5 and TRBJ2-3; 9 bases map to TRBD2. There are 19 residues in the CDR3. After removal of 2 bases from V and 0 bases from J, the junction contained 12 bases not matched to a gene. Germline assignment: CDR1 MNHEY and CDR2 SVGAGI. In DNA form, the CDR3 reads TGTGCCAGCAGTTACACCCTAGCGGGAATGGCCTCTAGCACAGATACGCAGTATTTT. It is translated as CASSYTLAGMASSTDTQYF.

In its sample, this clonotype was seen a few times. The chain employs TRBV7-6 and TRBJ1-5; possibly TRBD1 for D (5 bases). The ends were cut back, 3 bases at V and 0 bases at J, with 9 bases in the middle. Germline CDR1 is SGHVS and CDR2 is FNYEAQ. The CDR3 has 15 residues. DNA of the CDR3: TGTGCCAGCAGCTTGCTGGGGGATAGCAATCAGCCCCAGCATTTT. It codes for CASSLLGDSNQPQHF.

This clonotype was found many times. This chain joins TRBV4-2 and TRBJ2-1; 16 positions agree with TRBD2. V lost 3 bases, J lost 5 bases, and 13 bases stayed unmatched. CDR3 length: 20 residues. The V gene's germline CDR1 is LGHNA and CDR2 YNFKEQ. The CDR3 DNA reads as TGTGCCAGCAGCCACCCCGTGGGGACTAGCGGGGGGGCCTCTAACAATGAGCAGTTCTTC. This translates into CASSHPVGTSGGASNNEQFF.

This chain uses TRBV2 with TRBJ2-7; TRBD1 or TRBD2 may be the D gene (7 bases each). This CDR3 spans 14 amino acids. The V and J ends lost 4 bases and 2 bases respectively, with 12 bases between them. Germline V lookup: CDR1 SNHLY, CDR2 FYNNEI. CDR3 loop: CASSARGGTYEQYF. The DNA of the CDR3 is TGTGCCAGCAGTGCCAGGGGGGGAACCTACGAGCAGTACTTC.

At least ten counts were recorded for this clonotype. The rearrangement joins TRBV7-2 to TRBJ2-2, with 8 bases matching TRBD1. V trimming: 5 bases; J trimming: 4 bases; junction bases outside the gene matches: 9. Germline V gene lookup returns CDR1 SGHTA and CDR2 FQGNSA. The CDR3 length is 16 residues. As DNA, the CDR3 is TGTGCCAGCAGCGTTACGACAGGGGTCGGCACCGGGGAGCTGTTTTTT. Translated: CASSVTTGVGTGELFF.

The CDR3 region is CASSARDSTTGELFF. The CDR3 coding sequence is TGTGCCAGCAGCGCCCGGGACTCGACTACCGGGGAGCTGTTTTTT. The chain carries TRBV7-8 and TRBJ2-2; possibly TRBD2 for D (6 bases). In germline, CDR1 is SGHVS, CDR2 FQNEAQ. There are 15 residues in the CDR3. Trimming stripped 5 bases from V and 5 bases from J, with 15 bases between.

The V and J genes are TRBV11-1 and TRBJ2-3, with 10 bases fitting TRBD2. J gave up 4 bases and V 5 bases, and 15 bases lay outside the gene matches. Germline-derived CDR1 and CDR2 are SGHAT and FQDESV (reference sequence). This CDR3 has 18 residues. CDR3 nucleotides: TGTGCCAGCAGCCCACGTTCGGGACTAGCGTCTCCCCCAGATACGCAGTATTTT. It encodes CASSPRSGLASPPDTQYF.

Only a few counts were recorded for this clonotype. The chain's CDR3 is CASSGAGVRYNEQFF. As DNA, the CDR3 is TGTGCCAGCAGCGGAGCGGGAGTACGCTACAATGAGCAGTTCTTC. The rearrangement links TRBV5-4 to TRBJ2-1; 8 bases match TRBD2. V trimming: 4 bases; J trimming: 3 bases; junction bases outside the gene matches: 6. The length of the CDR3 is 15 residues. Germline V gene sequence: CDR1 SGHNT, CDR2 YYREEE (reference sequence). Looking up the rest from reference TRBV5-4 and TRBJ2-1 gives the full variable domain: ETGVTQSPTHLIKTRGQQVTLRCSSQSGHNTVSWYQQALGQGPQFIFQYYREEENGRGNFPPRFSGLQFPNYSSELNVNALELDDSALYLCASSGAGVRYNEQFFGPGTRLTVL.

A word on this clonotype: Compared with germline, one end of the junction differs, possibly owing to a read error. The V and J genes are TRBV20-1 and TRBJ2-7, with TRBD2 as a possible D gene (5 bases). The germline CDR1 and CDR2 sequences are DFQATT and SNEGSKA (reference sequence). This CDR3 is 16 amino acids long. In DNA form, the CDR3 reads TGCTGTGCTAGAGATCGTATGGAGGCCGATACCTACGAGCAGTACTTC. It encodes CCARDRMEADTYEQYF.

This clonotype has a single count. The chain has TRBV29-1 and TRBJ2-1; TRBD1 matches at 9 bases. CDR1 and CDR2 from the germline V gene are SQVTM and ANQGSEA. This CDR3 is built from 13 residues. The ends lost 1 base at V and 7 bases at J; junction bases unmatched: 2. CDR3 residues: CSVEGQGGNEQFF. The DNA of the CDR3 is TGCAGCGTTGAAGGACAGGGGGGGAATGAGCAGTTCTTC.